This T cell receptor beta chain was sequenced in a study of T cells after yellow fever vaccination. Germline CDR1 is MNHEY and CDR2 is SVGAGI. With 5 bases removed from V and 5 bases from J, the gap between germline ends came to 18 bases. The CDR3 extends over 15 amino acids. TCRdb independently ran MiXCR on the 5' RACE reads; one entry per CDR3 protein. Of under 400,000 distinct CDR3 sequences in the sample, 12% were seen once. The starting material was CD4+ T cells sorted from PBMCs, obtained 15 days after the yellow fever booster vaccination. The clonotype was recovered from a man younger than 35 who received the YFV17D yellow fever vaccine. V is TRBV6-5 and J is TRBJ2-5; perhaps TRBD1 as D (6 bases). This CDR3 is CASSDANRARETQYF. In nucleotides, the CDR3 is TGTGCCAGCAGTGACGCCAACAGGGCGCGCGAGACCCAGTACTTC.